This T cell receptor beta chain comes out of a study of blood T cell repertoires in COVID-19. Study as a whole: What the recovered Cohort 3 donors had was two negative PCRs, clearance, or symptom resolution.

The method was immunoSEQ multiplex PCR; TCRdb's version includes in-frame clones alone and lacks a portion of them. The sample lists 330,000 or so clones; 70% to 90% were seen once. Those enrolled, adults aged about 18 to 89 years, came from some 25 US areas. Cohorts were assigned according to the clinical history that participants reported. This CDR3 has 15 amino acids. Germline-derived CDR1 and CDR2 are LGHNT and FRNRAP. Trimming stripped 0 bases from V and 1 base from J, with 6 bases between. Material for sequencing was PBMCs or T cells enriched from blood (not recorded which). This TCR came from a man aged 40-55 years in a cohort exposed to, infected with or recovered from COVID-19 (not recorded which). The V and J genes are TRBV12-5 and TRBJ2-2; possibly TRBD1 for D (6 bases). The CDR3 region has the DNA TGTGCTAGTGGTTTGGTACAGGGGAACACCGGGGAGCTGTTTTTT. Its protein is CASGLVQGNTGELFF.